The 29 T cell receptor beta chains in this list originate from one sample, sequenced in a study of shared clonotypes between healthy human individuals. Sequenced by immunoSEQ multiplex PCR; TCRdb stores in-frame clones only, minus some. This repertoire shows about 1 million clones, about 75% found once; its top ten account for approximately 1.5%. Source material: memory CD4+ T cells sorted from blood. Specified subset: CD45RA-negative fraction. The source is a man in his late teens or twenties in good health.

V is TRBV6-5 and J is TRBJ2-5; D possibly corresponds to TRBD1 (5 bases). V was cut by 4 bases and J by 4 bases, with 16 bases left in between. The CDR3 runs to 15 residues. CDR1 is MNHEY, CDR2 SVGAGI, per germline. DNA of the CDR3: TGTGCCAGCAGTTTGAAGGGGCGGCCGGTAGAGACCCAGTACTTC. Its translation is CASSLKGRPVETQYF.

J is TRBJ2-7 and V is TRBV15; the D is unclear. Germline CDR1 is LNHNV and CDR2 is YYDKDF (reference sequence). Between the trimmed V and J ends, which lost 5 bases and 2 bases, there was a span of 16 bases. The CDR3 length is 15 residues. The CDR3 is CATSGPGAATYEQYF. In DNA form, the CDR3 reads TGTGCCACCAGCGGGCCGGGCGCCGCCACCTACGAGCAGTACTTC.

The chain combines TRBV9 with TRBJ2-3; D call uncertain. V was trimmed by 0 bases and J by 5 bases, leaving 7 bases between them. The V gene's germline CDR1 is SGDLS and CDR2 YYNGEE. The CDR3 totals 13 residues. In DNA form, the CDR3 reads TGTGCCAGCAGCGTAGAATGGATAGATACGCAGTATTTT. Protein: CASSVEWIDTQYF.

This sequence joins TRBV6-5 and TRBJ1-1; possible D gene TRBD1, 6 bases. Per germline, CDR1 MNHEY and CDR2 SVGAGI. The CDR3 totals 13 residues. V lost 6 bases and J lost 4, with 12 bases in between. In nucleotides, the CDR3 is TGTGCCAGCAGAACAGGGTTGGGCACTGAAGCTTTCTTT. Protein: CASRTGLGTEAFF.

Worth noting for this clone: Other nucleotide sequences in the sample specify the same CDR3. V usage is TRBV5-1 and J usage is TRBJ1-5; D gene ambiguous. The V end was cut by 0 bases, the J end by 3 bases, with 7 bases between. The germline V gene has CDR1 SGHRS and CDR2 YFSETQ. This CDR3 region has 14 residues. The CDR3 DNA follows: TGCGCCAGCAGCTTGGGAGAATACAATCAGCCCCAGCATTTT. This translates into CASSLGEYNQPQHF.

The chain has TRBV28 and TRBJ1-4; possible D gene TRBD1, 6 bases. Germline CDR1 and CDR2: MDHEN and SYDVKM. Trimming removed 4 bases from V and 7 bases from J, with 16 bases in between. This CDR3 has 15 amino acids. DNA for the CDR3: TGTGCCAGCAGTTATCCAGGGGAGAAAGGTGAAAAACTGTTTTTT. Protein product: CASSYPGEKGEKLFF.

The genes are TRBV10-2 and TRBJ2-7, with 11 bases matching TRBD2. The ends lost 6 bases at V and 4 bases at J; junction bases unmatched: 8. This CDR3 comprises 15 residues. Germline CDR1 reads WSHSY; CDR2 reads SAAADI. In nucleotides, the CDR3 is TGCGCCAGCAGGGGGGATAGCGGGAGGGTATACGAGCAGTACTTC. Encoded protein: CASRGDSGRVYEQYF.

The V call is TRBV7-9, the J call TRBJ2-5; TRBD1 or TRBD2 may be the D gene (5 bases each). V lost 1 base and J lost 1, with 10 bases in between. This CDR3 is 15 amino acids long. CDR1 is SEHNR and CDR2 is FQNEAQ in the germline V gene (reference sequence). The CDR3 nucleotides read TGTGCCAGCAGCTTAGGTGTGGGACCCCAAGAGACCCAGTACTTC. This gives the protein CASSLGVGPQETQYF.

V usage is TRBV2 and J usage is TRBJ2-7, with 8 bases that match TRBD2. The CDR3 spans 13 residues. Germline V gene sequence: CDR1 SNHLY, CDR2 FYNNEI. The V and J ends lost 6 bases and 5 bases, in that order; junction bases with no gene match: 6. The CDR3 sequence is CASSETSVHEQYF. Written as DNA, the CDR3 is TGTGCCAGCAGCGAGACTAGCGTCCACGAGCAGTACTTC.

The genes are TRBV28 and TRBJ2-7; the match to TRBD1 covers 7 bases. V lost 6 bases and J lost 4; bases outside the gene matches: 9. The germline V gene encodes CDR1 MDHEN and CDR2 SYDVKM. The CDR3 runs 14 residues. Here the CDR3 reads CASRPRGSAYEQYF. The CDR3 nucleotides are TGTGCCAGCAGGCCCAGGGGGTCGGCTTACGAGCAGTACTTC.

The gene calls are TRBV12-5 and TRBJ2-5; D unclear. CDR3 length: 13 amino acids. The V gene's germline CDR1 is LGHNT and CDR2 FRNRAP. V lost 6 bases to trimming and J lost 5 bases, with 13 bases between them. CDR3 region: CASGTDGGETQYF. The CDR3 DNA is TGTGCTAGTGGAACGGACGGTGGGGAGACCCAGTACTTC.

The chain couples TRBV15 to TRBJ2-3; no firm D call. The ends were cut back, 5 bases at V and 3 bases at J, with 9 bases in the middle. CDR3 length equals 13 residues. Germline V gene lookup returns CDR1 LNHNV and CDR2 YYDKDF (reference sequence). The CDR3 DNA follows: TGTGCCACCAGCTTGGTCTGGACAGATACGCAGTATTTT. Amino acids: CATSLVWTDTQYF. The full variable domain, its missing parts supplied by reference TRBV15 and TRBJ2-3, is DAMVIQNPRYQVTQFGKPVTLSCSQTLNHNVMYWYQQKSSQAPKLLFHYYDKDFNNEADTPDNFQSRRPNTSFCFLDIRSPGLGDTAMYLCATSLVWTDTQYFGPGTRLTVL.

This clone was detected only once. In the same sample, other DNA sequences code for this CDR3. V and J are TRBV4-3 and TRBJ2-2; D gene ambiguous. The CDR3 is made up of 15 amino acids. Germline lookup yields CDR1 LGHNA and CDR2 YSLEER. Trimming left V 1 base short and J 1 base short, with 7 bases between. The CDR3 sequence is CASSQVGGNTGELFF. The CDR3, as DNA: TGCGCCAGCAGCCAAGTAGGTGGGAACACCGGGGAGCTGTTTTTT.

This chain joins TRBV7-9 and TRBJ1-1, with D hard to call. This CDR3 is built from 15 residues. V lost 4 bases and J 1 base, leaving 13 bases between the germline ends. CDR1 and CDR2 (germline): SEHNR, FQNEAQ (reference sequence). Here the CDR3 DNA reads TGTGCCAGCAGCTCCTACATGTTCGGGAACACTGAAGCTTTCTTT. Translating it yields CASSSYMFGNTEAFF.

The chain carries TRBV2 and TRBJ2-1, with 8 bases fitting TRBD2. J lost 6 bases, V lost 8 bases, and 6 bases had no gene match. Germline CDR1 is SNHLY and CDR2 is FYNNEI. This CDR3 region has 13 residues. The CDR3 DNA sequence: TGTGCCAGCCAACTAGCGGAGTCCAATGAGCAGTTCTTC. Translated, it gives CASQLAESNEQFF. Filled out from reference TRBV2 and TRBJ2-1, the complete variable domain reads EPEVTQTPSHQVTQMGQEVILRCVPISNHLYFYWYRQILGQKVEFLVSFYNNEISEKSEIFDDQFSVERPDGSNFTLKIRSTKLEDSAMYFCASQLAESNEQFFGPGTRLTVL.

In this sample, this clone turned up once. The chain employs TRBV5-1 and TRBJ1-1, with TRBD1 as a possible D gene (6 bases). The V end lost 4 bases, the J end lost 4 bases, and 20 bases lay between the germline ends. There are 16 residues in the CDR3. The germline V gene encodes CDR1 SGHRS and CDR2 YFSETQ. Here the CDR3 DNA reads TGCGCCAGCAGCCTCGACAGGCCACGAACTTTCACTGAAGCTTTCTTT. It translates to CASSLDRPRTFTEAFF.

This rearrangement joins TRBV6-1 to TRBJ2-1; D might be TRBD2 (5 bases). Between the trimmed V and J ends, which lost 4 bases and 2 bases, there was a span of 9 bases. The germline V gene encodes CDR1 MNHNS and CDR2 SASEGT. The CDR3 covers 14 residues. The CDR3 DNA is TGTGCCAGCAGTGGTACACTAGCCTACAATGAGCAGTTCTTC. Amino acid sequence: CASSGTLAYNEQFF.

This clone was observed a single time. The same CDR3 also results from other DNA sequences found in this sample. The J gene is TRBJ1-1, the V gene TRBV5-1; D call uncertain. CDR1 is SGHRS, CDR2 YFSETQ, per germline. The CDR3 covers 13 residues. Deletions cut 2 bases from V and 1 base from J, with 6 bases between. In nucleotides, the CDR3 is TGCGCCAGCAGCTTCCAGGAGAACACTGAAGCTTTCTTT. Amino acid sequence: CASSFQENTEAFF.

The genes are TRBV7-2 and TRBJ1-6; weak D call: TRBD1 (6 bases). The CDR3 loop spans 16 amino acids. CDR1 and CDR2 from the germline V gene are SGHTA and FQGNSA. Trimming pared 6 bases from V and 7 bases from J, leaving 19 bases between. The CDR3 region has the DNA TGTGCCAGCAGACCGGGGGCTGGCCTTGGGAATTCACCCCTCCACTTT. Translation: CASRPGAGLGNSPLHF.

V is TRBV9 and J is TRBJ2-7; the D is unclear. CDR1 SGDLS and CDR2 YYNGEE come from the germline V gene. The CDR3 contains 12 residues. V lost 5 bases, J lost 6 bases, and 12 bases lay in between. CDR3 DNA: TGTGCCAGCAGTAAGGGCTTTGGCGAGCAGTACTTC. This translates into CASSKGFGEQYF.

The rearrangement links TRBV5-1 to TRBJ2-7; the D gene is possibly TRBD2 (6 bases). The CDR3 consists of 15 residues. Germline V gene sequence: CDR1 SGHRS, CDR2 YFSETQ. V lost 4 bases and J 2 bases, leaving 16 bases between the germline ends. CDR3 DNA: TGCGCCAGCAGCCTGCGGCGGGGTTCTACCTACGAGCAGTACTTC. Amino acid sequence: CASSLRRGSTYEQYF.

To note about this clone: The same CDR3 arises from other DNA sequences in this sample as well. The CDR3 DNA reads TGCGCCAGCAGCTTACGGGACAGCCAAGAGACCCAGTACTTC. Translated, it gives CASSLRDSQETQYF. V is TRBV5-1 and J is TRBJ2-5; 7 bases align to TRBD1. Per germline, CDR1 SGHRS and CDR2 YFSETQ. This CDR3 is 14 amino acids long. V shed 2 bases, J shed 1 base, and the junction held 2 bases outside the gene matches.

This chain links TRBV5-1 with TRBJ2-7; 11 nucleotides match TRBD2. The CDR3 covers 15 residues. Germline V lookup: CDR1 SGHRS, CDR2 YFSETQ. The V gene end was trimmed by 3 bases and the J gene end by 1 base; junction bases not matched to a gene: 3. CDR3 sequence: CASSSRTSGSYEQYF. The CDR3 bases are TGCGCCAGCAGCTCTAGGACTAGCGGGTCCTACGAGCAGTACTTC.

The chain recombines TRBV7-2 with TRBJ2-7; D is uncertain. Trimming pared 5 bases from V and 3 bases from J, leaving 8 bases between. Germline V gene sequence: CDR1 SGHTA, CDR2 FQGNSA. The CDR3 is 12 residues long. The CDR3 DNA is TGTGCCAGCAGCCGGCCTGGCTACGAGCAGTACTTC. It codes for CASSRPGYEQYF.

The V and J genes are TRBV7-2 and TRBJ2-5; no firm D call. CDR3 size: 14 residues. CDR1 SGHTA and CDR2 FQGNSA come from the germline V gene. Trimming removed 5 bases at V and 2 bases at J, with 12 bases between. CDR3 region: CASSRPGRQETQYF. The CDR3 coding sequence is TGTGCCAGCAGCCGACCCGGACGACAAGAGACCCAGTACTTC.

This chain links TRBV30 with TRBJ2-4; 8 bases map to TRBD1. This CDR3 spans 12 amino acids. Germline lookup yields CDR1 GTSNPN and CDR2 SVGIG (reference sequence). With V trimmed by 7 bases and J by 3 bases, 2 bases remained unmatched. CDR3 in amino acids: CALDRDKNIQYF. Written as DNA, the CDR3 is TGTGCCTTGGACAGGGACAAAAACATTCAGTACTTC.

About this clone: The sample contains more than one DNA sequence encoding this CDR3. For the CDR3, the DNA is TGTGCCATCAGTGATCAGGCGAACACTGAAGCTTTCTTT. The encoded protein is CAISDQANTEAFF. The chain combines TRBV10-3 with TRBJ1-1; D unresolved. V lost 3 bases and J 1 base, leaving 6 bases between the germline ends. The CDR3 has 13 residues. From germline, CDR1 is ENHRY and CDR2 SYGVKD.

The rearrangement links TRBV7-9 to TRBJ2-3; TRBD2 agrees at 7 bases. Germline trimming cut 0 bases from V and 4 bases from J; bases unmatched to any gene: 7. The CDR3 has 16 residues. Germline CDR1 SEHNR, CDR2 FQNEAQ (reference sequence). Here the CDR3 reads CASSLAVAGEADTQYF. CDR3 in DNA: TGTGCCAGCAGCTTAGCTGTTGCGGGAGAGGCAGATACGCAGTATTTT.

The CDR3, as DNA: TGCGCCAGTGCCGGGTCCCGCTCCTACGAGCAGTACTTC. Translating it yields CASAGSRSYEQYF. This rearrangement joins TRBV10-2 to TRBJ2-7; D not resolved. Between the trimmed V and J ends, which lost 9 bases and 0 bases, there was a span of 12 bases. The CDR3 is 13 amino acids. CDR1 is WSHSY and CDR2 is SAAADI in the germline V gene.